The text below deals with one T cell receptor beta chain. Its target is not known. 5'RACE primed at constant segments yielded TCR alpha and TCR beta cDNA libraries bearing sample barcodes and UMIs. One entry per CDR3 protein results from TCRdb running MiXCR on the 5' RACE reads. This sample has nearly 200,000 distinct CDR3 sequences, with around 16% found just once. The sample belongs to a study of T-cell memory formation after mild COVID-19. Study details: Clustering of TCRs was largely donor specific. Study-wide findings and caveats: Mainly in CM and EM were contracting CD4+ clones; CD8+ were in EMRA. A balance of CD4 and CD8 characterized clones contracting day 15 to 85, whereas later expanders leaned CD4+.

V gave up 3 bases and J gave up 4 bases; unmatched junction bases: 5. The CDR3 is made up of 15 amino acids. The chain couples TRBV12-3 or TRBV12-4 to TRBJ1-5, with 8 bases aligning to TRBD1. The source is an adult woman who had mild COVID-19 (a few samples of this study predate the infection). Cell type and time point are not known. Sequencing input: PBMCs or a T cell subset sorted from them (not recorded which). CDR3: CASSFGTGTNQPQHF. CDR3 nucleotide sequence: TGTGCCAGCAGTTTCGGGACAGGTACTAATCAGCCCCAGCATTTT.